The sequence of this T cell receptor (beta chain) was determined in a study of response to subunit inactivated influenza vaccine. General study points: Each seasonal influenza vaccination, the authors suggested, recruits few new T cells.

The CDR3 sequence is 16 residues long. The germline V gene has CDR1 SGHRS and CDR2 YFSETQ. V gave up 4 bases and J gave up 0 bases; unmatched junction bases: 7. Using its own MiXCR run on the RT-PCR reads, TCRdb lists one record per CDR3 protein. This table has hundreds of thousands of distinct CDR3 sequences, approximately 17% appearing once. Concerning this clonotype: Its target is unknown.

This clonotype was obtained from a man aged 45 to 65 who received an inactivated influenza vaccine. The specimen was PBMCs from blood, collected 5 to 6 days after vaccination. The chain combines TRBV5-1 with TRBJ2-3, with 8 bases matching TRBD2. The CDR3 bases are TGCGCCAGCAGCCCATTTAGCGGGACCAGCACAGATACGCAGTATTTT. It codes for CASSPFSGTSTDTQYF.